This TCR beta chain came from a study of CD8 T cells in ankylosing spondylitis. Notes on the study in general: Disease-associated clones were reportedly significantly overrepresented in matched ankylosing spondylitis synovial fluid.

For this clonotype: Its antigen is currently unknown.

Quantitative 5'-RACE with molecular barcodes generated TCR beta libraries. From the 5' RACE reads, TCRdb called clonotypes with MiXCR, one entry per CDR3 protein. The sample contains around 230,000 distinct CDR3 sequences, approximately 7.6% of which appear only once. The V gene's germline CDR1 is DFQATT and CDR2 SNEGSKA (reference sequence). V was trimmed by 4 bases and J by 0 bases, leaving 13 bases between them. CDR3 size: 15 residues. The TCR sequence derives from a female donor with ankylosing spondylitis or in good health (not recorded which). J is TRBJ1-3 and V is TRBV20-1; D remains ambiguous. The sample consisted of blood, either unsorted or a sorted T cell fraction (not recorded which). The CDR3 here is CSAIRSKLSGNTIYF. The CDR3 DNA reads TGCAGTGCTATTCGAAGTAAACTCTCTGGAAACACCATATATTTT.